The entry below gives a single T cell receptor (beta chain) sequence along with its context. Its target antigen remains unknown. Per-base quality was not reported, and no clone a single base away is much larger than it. The data derive from a study of cytotoxic CD8 clonotypes in ibrutinib-treated CLL (dated by TCRdb to the early 2020s). For the study in its entirety: In this cohort, approximately 15 patients were treatment-naive and ten to twelve were relapsed/refractory, while fewer than 18 had unmutated IGHV. Of the 86 participants in the trial, about 25 had longitudinal samples available. Samples at response were collected after a median of 12 months of treatment, with a range of about 6 to 40 months. An average of about 250,000 productive templates and 80,000 to 95,000 productive rearrangements was obtained per sample. Cryopreserved peripheral blood mononuclear cells were collected before treatment, at response, and at either disease progression or sustained remission. Responses were partial in about 25 patients and complete in 2; after median 68 months follow-up, roughly 14 stayed in remission and about twelve progressed. The paper as a whole reports these results and caveats: Public clonotypes were found to be uncommon and were observed to contract or remain stable during treatment; the increase in clonality was shown to reflect expansion of private clonotypes at ibrutinib response. Sustained-remission and progressing patients did not have matched sampling times, and lymph node repertoires were not examined. Baseline clonality was found to be higher than that of age-matched healthy donors and was strongly correlated with circulating CD8+ T-cell counts. Clonality rose at ibrutinib response, remained stable during sustained remission, and dropped back toward baseline at progression.

For TCR beta library preparation, approximately 1.9 micrograms of genomic DNA was extracted from cryopreserved PBMCs. Longitudinal blood samples from CLL patients on ibrutinib monotherapy underwent high-throughput TCR beta sequencing. The patients took part in an open-label, single-center phase 2 trial of ibrutinib monotherapy. CDR1 is given as WSHSY and CDR2 as SAAADI, both from the germline V gene. Deletion took 7 bases off V and 2 bases off J, with a span of 6 bases between the germline ends. Measured from the cysteine to the phenylalanine, the CDR3 is 13 residues long. The CDR3 DNA has 39 bases and is translated from base 1. Each clonotype received, on average, 10x coverage in deep resolution sequencing performed on a MiSeq, where the target depth lay between 1 in 1 million and 1 in 200,000 T cells. The immunoSEQ hsTCRB Kit was used to generate the TCR beta libraries. Turning to the authors' computational methods: ImmunoSEQ Data Assistant and ImmunoSEQ Analyzer were used for data analysis, and V, D and J genes were assigned according to IMGT definitions. Clonality, with values ranging from 0 to 1, was calculated as one minus the normalized Shannon entropy of productive rearrangement frequencies. Public clonotype analysis was restricted to overrepresented clonotypes comprising at least 0.05% of each patient's repertoire. Repertoires from around 13 age-matched healthy donors in immuneACCESS were used as clonality controls. What TCRdb holds here is the immuneACCESS table cut down to in-frame rearrangements. Part of the clones is not present; checked against another copy, under half of the missing clones reflect an unresolved V gene, and the others are unexplained. Clone size and the V and J calls come from that table; the DNA yielded D and trimming. Here the sample has 300,000 to 350,000 clones; roughly 85% occur a single time. The ten largest clones take up approximately 7% of the sample.

The sequence joins TRBV10-2 to TRBJ2-6; perhaps TRBD1 is the D gene, with 5 bases matching. This sample comprised PBMCs, obtained before ibrutinib treatment. The sequence came from a human donor with chronic lymphocytic leukemia. The DNA sequence is as follows: TGCGCCAGCACAGGGCCTGGGGCCAACGTCCTGACTTTC. The resulting protein is CASTGPGANVLTF.